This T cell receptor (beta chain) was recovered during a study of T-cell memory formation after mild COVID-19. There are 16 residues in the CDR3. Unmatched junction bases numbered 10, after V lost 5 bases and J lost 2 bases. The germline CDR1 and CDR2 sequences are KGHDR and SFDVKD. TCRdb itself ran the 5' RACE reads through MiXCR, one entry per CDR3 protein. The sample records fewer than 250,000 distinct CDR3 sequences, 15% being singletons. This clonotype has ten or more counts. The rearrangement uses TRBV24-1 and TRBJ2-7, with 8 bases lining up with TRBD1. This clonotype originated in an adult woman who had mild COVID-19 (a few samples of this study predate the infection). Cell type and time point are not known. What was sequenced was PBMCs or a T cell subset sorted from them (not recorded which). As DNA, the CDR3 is TGTGCCACCAGTGCCGCCCTCGGGACAGGTCCCTACGAGCAGTACTTC. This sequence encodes CATSAALGTGPYEQYF.